This T cell receptor (beta chain) was retrieved from a study of tumor-infiltrating lymphocytes in primary liver carcinoma. Across the study: Primary liver carcinoma, confirmed by histopathology, was surgically resected.

The blood RNA (from unsorted whole blood) was obtained, and germline DNA was also extracted. Details on this clonotype: Compared with germline, one end of the junction differs, possibly owing to a read error.

The CDR3 covers 12 residues. The germline V gene has CDR1 SQVTM and CDR2 ANQGSEA. Starting from 500 ng of total RNA, TCR beta cDNA was produced with a primer in the constant region. Slightly modified ARM-PCR with three nested multiplex PCR rounds yielded TCR beta libraries. With TRBV1-TRBV30 forward primers and a C-beta reverse primer, the first two PCR rounds were run for roughly 10 cycles each. TCRdb independently ran MiXCR on the multiplex PCR reads; one entry per CDR3 protein. The table has under 200,000 distinct CDR3 sequences, 65% seen once; the top ten hold approximately 7%. Specimen: peripheral blood. The V call is TRBV29-1, the J call TRBJ1-2, with D perhaps TRBD1 (6 bases). This TCR was sampled from an older woman with primary liver carcinoma and hepatitis B virus infection. The CDR3 nucleotides are TGTAGCGCCCCCGGGGGCATCTATAGCTACACCTTC. Amino acids: CSAPGGIYSYTF.